This T cell receptor (beta chain) was found in a study of CD8+ T cells in alopecia areata. Study-level background: Oral tofacitinib, 5 to 10 mg twice daily, was given in an open-label trial. General study findings and limits: In lesional scalp, particularly from alopecia totalis/universalis, clonality was higher than in normal scalp.

Collection of lesional scalp punch biopsies and peripheral blood was performed in alopecia areata patients. As the sequencing template, cDNA was produced by extracting RNA and reverse transcribing it. TCRdb's table, derived via immunoSEQ multiplex PCR, lists solely in-frame clones and lacks some. The data show around 120,000 clones, more than 30% seen once. The CDR3 consists of 12 residues. V lost 5 bases to trimming and J lost 2 bases, with 7 bases between them. Germline CDR1 is SNHLY and CDR2 is FYNNEI. Regarding this clone: Its target is not known.

What was sequenced was CD4+ T cells sorted from blood. This TCR was sampled from a human donor with alopecia areata. The chain couples TRBV2 to TRBJ2-7; no definite D call. This CDR3 reads CASSLEPYEQYF. The CDR3 DNA reads as TGTGCCAGCAGTTTAGAACCCTACGAGCAGTACTTC.